This entry is about one T cell receptor beta chain. What this receptor recognizes is not known. No base qualities exist here, and no much larger clone lies one base off it. Libraries were prepared through the immunoSEQ multiplex PCR assay. For the multiplex PCR, a mixture combining 60 forward primers for TCR Vbeta segments and 13 reverse primers for TCR Jbeta segments was used. Amplification of the CDR3 region of rearranged TCR beta genes was performed with a multiplex PCR assay on genomic DNA. Amplified TCR beta libraries were sequenced as 87-base-pair reads on the Illumina HiSeq System. From the authors' description of their analysis: A later analysis tallied tens of millions of unique TCR beta chains across the 650 to 750 repertoires, and some 12 million of those chains were shared by two or more donors. A nearest-neighbor algorithm error-corrected the raw reads and collapsed the reads into unique sequences, merging closely related sequences to remove PCR and sequencing errors. V, D and J gene segments were assigned by aligning CDR3 sequences to IMGT reference sequences. Each retained sequence needed at least a six-nucleotide match to both a V gene segment and a J gene segment. Rearrangements were classified as productive when the CDR3 lacked stop codons and remained in frame with V and J, and all other rearrangements were classified as non-productive. Following IMGT convention, CDR3 was defined as the stretch from the second conserved V-encoded cysteine up to the conserved J-encoded phenylalanine. Sequences without an unambiguous match to a single V gene segment were excluded from the earlier analysis of about 600 of the donors. In an earlier analysis of a few hundred of the donors, a V segment was called functional when productive rearrangements were above 56.7%, and segregating when the standard deviation between donors exceeded 5%. A statistical classification framework was developed to diagnose cytomegalovirus status using the catalog of TCR beta chain sequences. A later analysis assigned V and J genes by comparing TCR nucleotide sequences with IMGT/GENE-DB human TR gene sequences. Using the TCRdist pipeline, a later analysis assigned CDR3 sequences along with most-parsimonious VDJ recombination scenarios. In a later analysis, each TCR beta chain was defined by its CDR3 amino acid sequence together with its V-gene family, and reads without a unique V-gene family were excluded. A later analysis removed roughly 590 highly shared, low-generation-probability nucleotide sequences to deal with suspected cross-contamination and a sequencing artifact. For each public chain, a later analysis derived a clonal expansion index from normalized ranks of inferred template counts within each repertoire. Generation probabilities in a later analysis came from a VDJ recombination model fitted to out-of-frame rearrangements, and those results were checked against IGoR. Hypergeometric tests were used in a later analysis to score TCR-TCR, TCR-HLA and TCR-CMV co-occurrence, with a repertoire-size bias correction applied to the TCR pairs. To estimate false discovery rates, a later analysis permuted the HLA or CMV assignments 20 times. A later analysis grouped co-occurring TCRs with DBSCAN, adding TCRdist sequence similarity when clustering within HLA-allele-positive subsets. For co-occurrence clustering, repertoires with fewer than 30,000 or more than 120,000 public chains were excluded, along with four to six repertoires with anomalous nucleotide sharing. TCRdb holds this immuneACCESS table with in-frame rearrangements only. Some clones are missing; in checked studies, unresolved V genes explain under half, and the rest has no known cause. V and J calls and clone size come straight from that table; D and trimming were deduced from the DNA. The sample data list about 160,000 clones, and 70% to 80% of these were observed just once. 4.3% of the sample comes from the top ten.

The sample originates from a study of cytomegalovirus exposure and HLA in healthy donors (dated by TCRdb to between 2016 and 2019). Study-wide context: An earlier analysis of 587 of the donors reported 276 Gb of sequence data and about 120 million unique TCR beta sequences obtained from approximately 180 million T cells. Of the approximately 400 genotyped donors, more than 75% were placed in the genetic ancestry cluster associated with self-reported Caucasian donors. Alongside the repertoire data, information on donor age, sex, ethnicity and CMV serostatus was compiled. Among some 400 genotyped donors of the cohort, an average of approximately 230,000 unique TCR beta nucleotide sequences were sequenced per donor, roughly a sixth of them non-productive. Several DR-DQ haplotypes were treated as single units for association and clustering because of strong linkage in the cohort. Genome-wide SNP genotypes for about 65% of the 666 donors were used in a later genetic analysis, which treated that subset as a discovery cohort. Using immunosequencing, the study profiled T cell repertoires from roughly 650 subjects and related those repertoires to cytomegalovirus serostatus. A later analysis re-analyzed previously published TCR beta repertoires from 660 or so donors and added high-resolution HLA genotyping to study TCR occurrence patterns. Every repertoire in the discovery cohort had been generated on one and the same sequencing platform. The study aimed to test whether signatures of past pathogen exposure could be identified by cataloging public T cell receptors. Class I and class II HLA loci were covered by the typing at four-digit resolution. About 280 gigabases of sequencing data and 70 million to 100 million unique TCR sequences made up an early release that covered some 640 HLA-typed donors. In an earlier analysis of a few hundred of the donors, high-throughput TCR beta sequencing was used to judge whether each TCR beta V gene segment behaved as functional or pseudogenic. Rather than drawing on any new phenotypic data, the later analysis identified candidate immune exposures from TCR beta sequences and the way those sequences occurred across donors. Typing coverage varied by locus: roughly 620-640 donors for A, B, C, DRB1 and DQB1; roughly 510 for DQA1; 606 for DPA1; more than 450 for DPB1. Along with the approximately 620-subject first cohort, a separate validation cohort of 120 different subjects was used. To predict cytomegalovirus infection status, the study brought together high-throughput TCR immunosequencing, statistical association of individual TCRs with disease status, and machine learning. What the research found in general, with its limitations: A further reported finding was that TCR beta sequences accurately predicted the HLA-A and HLA-B alleles for most subjects in the first cohort. Strong co-occurrence of HLA alleles, especially DR and DQ, made assigning TCR associations to individual alleles difficult. Broadly in line with IMGT annotations, most TCR beta V segments showed up in productive rearrangements about 90% or about 30% of the time in an earlier analysis of about 500 of the donors. Because HLA typing was missing for some donors at each locus, association tests included only the typed subset. The study listed approximately 150 TCR beta chains as associated with cytomegalovirus. For the cohort, immune exposure information was limited to CMV serostatus. Most TCR sequences were observed very rarely across donors, whereas some public TCRs were present in many individuals. A later analysis reported that several top co-occurrence clusters appeared linked to parvovirus B19, influenza, CMV and Epstein-Barr virus. Specific HLA alleles were associated with 15,000 to 20,000 TCR beta sequences at a false discovery rate of 0.05 in a later analysis. In vitro tests confirmed that three of the cytomegalovirus-associated TCR beta chains recognize cytomegalovirus antigens. In both the original and validation cohorts, the classifier was reported to diagnose cytomegalovirus status with high specificity and sensitivity. Compared with equally common non-associated chains, HLA-associated TCR beta chains in a later analysis were more clonally expanded and had lower generation probabilities. Because counts were too low, more than 15 rarely observed V segments, including chromosome 9 orphons, were left out of the earlier analysis of 500 to 650 of the donors. Linkage disequilibrium might explain the correlated functional status among segregating V segments, but an unknown experimental factor could not be excluded. A later analysis found that TCR association rates varied across HLA loci, with DRB1 alleles showing the most associated TCRs and HLA-C alleles the fewest. Some IMGT-functional V segments, including TRBV6-2 and TRBV6-3, could not be told apart with the 87-base-pair reads, so those segments were excluded. A later genetic analysis associated a missense DCLRE1C variant with V-gene and J-gene trimming of TCR beta chains, and an independent cohort replicated the association. A group of highly shared sequence variants was considered likely to be a technical artifact of the sequencing pipeline. This cohort had only TCR beta chains sequenced, and the lack of alpha or paired-chain data limited which features could be detected. In a later genetic analysis, fewer N-insertions in productive TCRs were reported among donors in an Asian-associated ancestry cluster than the roughly 640-donor mean. The presence/absence analyses assumed that sequencing depth was roughly uniform across donors, and that assumption may not be true. Most CMV-associated TCR beta chains appeared to be HLA-restricted in a later analysis, and the HLA associations seemed to be driven largely by CMV exposure. It was suggested by the authors that the approach could potentially be generalized to other disease states and immunological phenotypes.

The cohort comprised 670 or so healthy bone marrow donors. At the time of sampling, every cohort member was nominally healthy, though immune exposures that went unrecorded were likely present. The donor was CMV seronegative and belonged to the group of 320 or so seronegative cohort members. Each donor provided a peripheral blood sample, and peripheral blood mononuclear cells were used for TCR beta sequencing. The Qiagen DNeasy Blood Extraction Kit was used to extract genomic DNA from the blood cell samples. V loses 0 bases, J loses 0 bases, and the germline ends lie 9 bases apart. CDR1 and CDR2 (SGHTA, FQGNSA) derive from the germline V gene. The CDR3 goes from the cysteine to the phenylalanine over 16 residues. The read is trimmed to its CDR3 DNA, 48 bases read in frame from base 1.

The sample comprised PBMCs. This TCR was recovered from a man aged 35 to 55 in good health and CMV-seronegative. The sequence links TRBV7-2 to TRBJ1-3, with a weak D call of TRBD1 (5 bases match). In nucleotide form, the sequence is TGTGCCAGCAGCTTAGCGGGGGGAACCTCTGGAAACACCATATATTTT. Its translation is CASSLAGGTSGNTIYF.